This T cell receptor (beta chain) derives from a study of T cell responses to AZD1222 COVID-19 vaccine. General study points: The reported proportion of spike-specific TCRs targeting unmutated variant regions was nearly half. The study found Spike-specific TCR breadth and depth rose after two AZD1222 doses. White British donors predominated, females outnumbered males, and clonal diversity was possibly underestimated.

The CDR3 spans 14 residues. Germline V CDR1 and CDR2: MGHDK, SYGVNS. V lost 3 bases and J lost 7, with 12 bases in between. A note on this clone: Its antigen remains unknown.

Profiling relied on immunoSEQ multiplex PCR, and the TCRdb table lists in-frame clones only, not all of them. This sample has some 85,000 clones, with approximately 91% found just once. The chain is built from TRBV25-1 and TRBJ1-4, with D unclear. The TCR was taken from an adult in good health. Sequencing was performed on peripheral blood, taken on day 0 of AZD1222 vaccination. This CDR3 is CASSDGGGGEKLFF. The DNA of the CDR3 is TGTGCCAGCAGTGACGGAGGTGGAGGTGAAAAACTGTTTTTT.